This TCR beta chain was captured in a study of Tregs in tolerant kidney transplant recipients. Study-level points and caveats: Biological reproducibility was not directly addressed in this study. Activated donor B cell expansion appeared to reveal the most relevant donor-specific TCRbeta repertoire. Few patients were studied, so findings need validation in larger groups.

Of note for this clone: Its antigen is not identified.

Unstimulated regulatory T cells (CD4+CD25+CD127-), CD4+CD25- non-regulatory cells, CD4 and CD8 cells were FACS-sorted from thawed PBMCs. The V end lost 7 bases, the J end lost 5 bases, and 18 bases lay between the germline ends. This CDR3 is 14 amino acids long. The V gene's germline CDR1 is SGHRS and CDR2 YFSETQ. Profiled with immunoSEQ multiplex PCR; TCRdb holds only in-frame clones, not every one. The sample holds more than 95,000 clones, almost 95% seen once. This clonotype was sampled from a human donor in good health. The chain has TRBV5-1 and TRBJ2-5; tentatively, D is TRBD1 (6 bases). The specimen sequenced was CD4+ T cells from blood. The CDR3 sequence: CASGPTGSEETQYF. CDR3 nucleotide sequence: TGCGCCAGCGGGCCTACAGGGTCGGAGGAGACCCAGTACTTC.